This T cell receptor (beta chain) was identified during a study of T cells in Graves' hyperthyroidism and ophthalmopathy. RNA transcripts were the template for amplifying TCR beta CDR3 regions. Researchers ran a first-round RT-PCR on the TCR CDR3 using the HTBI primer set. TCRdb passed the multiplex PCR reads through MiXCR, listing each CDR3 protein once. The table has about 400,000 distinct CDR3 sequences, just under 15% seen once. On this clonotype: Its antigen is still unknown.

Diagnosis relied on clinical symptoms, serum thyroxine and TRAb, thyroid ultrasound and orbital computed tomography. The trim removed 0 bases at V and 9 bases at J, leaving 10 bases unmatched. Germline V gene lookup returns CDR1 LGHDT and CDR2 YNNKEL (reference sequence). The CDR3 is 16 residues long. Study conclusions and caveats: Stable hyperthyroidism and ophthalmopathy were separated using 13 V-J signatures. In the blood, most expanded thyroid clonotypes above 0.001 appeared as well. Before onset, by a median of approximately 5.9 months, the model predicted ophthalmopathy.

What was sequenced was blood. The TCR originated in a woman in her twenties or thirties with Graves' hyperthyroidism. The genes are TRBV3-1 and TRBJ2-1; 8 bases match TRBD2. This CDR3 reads CASSQELTAGVGEQFF. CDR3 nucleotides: TGTGCCAGCAGCCAAGAATTAACAGCGGGAGTGGGTGAGCAGTTCTTC.